A selection of T cell receptor beta chains follows, all from one sample in a study of metastatic and nonmetastatic thyroid tumors. TCRdb called clones again from the PCR reads with MiXCR. Altogether approximately 13,000 clones are present, roughly 25% being singletons, with the ten largest covering around 12%. The sample comprised adjacent normal tissue. The receptors come from a female donor with papillary thyroid cancer or a benign thyroid nodule (not recorded which). Some clones in this sample may be carry-over from other donors' samples. The CDR3 runs from the conserved cysteine through the conserved F or W. Each record gives: V gene, D gene, clone size, J gene, CDR3 DNA, CDR3 protein. A D gene is named only where the DNA matches it firmly. Clone size appears in some rows only: once, few, many, or a class for an expanded clone.

>TRBV5-1|TRBD1|medium-sized|TRBJ2-7
TGCGCCAGCAGATCAACACCCGGGACAGTCTCCTACGAGCAGTACTTC
CASRSTPGTVSYEQYF
>TRBV2|NA|few|TRBJ2-7
TGTGCCAGCAGTGAGCGGGACACCTACGAGCAGTACTTC
CASSERDTYEQYF
>TRBV7-9|NA|many|TRBJ1-1
TGTGCCAGCAGCCCGCGGATAGGCTTCGGAGCTTTCTTT
CASSPRIGFGAFF
>TRBV3-1|TRBD1|NA|TRBJ1-4
TGTGCCAGCAGCCTCCAGATGAGGGGGCTTGGGGGTGAAAAACTGTTTTTT
CASSLQMRGLGGEKLFF
>TRBV2|NA|few|TRBJ2-7
TGTGCCAGCAGGGAACAGCGAGTGTACGAGCAGTACTTC
CASREQRVYEQYF
>TRBV20-1|NA|NA|TRBJ2-1
TGCAGTGCTATCGAGGCTAGCGCTATTCACAATGAGCAGTTCTTC
CSAIEASAIHNEQFF
>TRBV30|TRBD2|many|TRBJ2-5
TGTGCCTGGAGTTCTAGCGGGAGACTCCAAGAGACCCAGTACTTC
CAWSSSGRLQETQYF
>TRBV7-8|NA|medium-sized|TRBJ2-7
TGTGCCAGCAGCTTAACAGGGAACGCCTACGAGCAGTACTTC
CASSLTGNAYEQYF
>TRBV15|NA|many|TRBJ1-2
TGTGCCACCAGCGGGACCTCTGGCTATGGCTACACCTTC
CATSGTSGYGYTF
>TRBV12-3/TRBV12-4|NA|few|TRBJ2-7
TGTGCCAGCAGTGAAGACAGAATAGCCTCCTACGAGCAGTACTTC
CASSEDRIASYEQYF
>TRBV20-1|TRBD2|many|TRBJ2-1
TGCAGTGCTACCCACCAGACTAGCGGGGCCCACAATGAGCAGTTCTTC
CSATHQTSGAHNEQFF
>TRBV6-2/TRBV6-3|NA|large|TRBJ1-2
TGTGCCAGCAGTTACCGCGGACCGTATGGCTACACCTTC
CASSYRGPYGYTF
>TRBV18|NA|medium-sized|TRBJ2-7
TGTGCCAGCTCACCAATAGGCCGAGTGGTAGAGCAGTACTTC
CASSPIGRVVEQYF
>TRBV12-3/TRBV12-4|NA|few|TRBJ2-7
TGTGCCAGCAGTGGGGCGGGAAGGCTCATAGAGCAGTACTTC
CASSGAGRLIEQYF
>TRBV5-1|NA|many|TRBJ2-5
TGCGCCAGCAGCTGGGTCGGTACGCCCCAAGAGACCCAGTACTTC
CASSWVGTPQETQYF
>TRBV5-1|NA|medium-sized|TRBJ2-2
TGCGCCAGCAGCTTCAATTCGGACGGCTCCGGGGAGCTGTTTTTT
CASSFNSDGSGELFF
>TRBV11-2|TRBD1|medium-sized|TRBJ1-1
TGTGCCAGCAGCTTTCAGGGGGCGAACACTGAAGCTTTCTTT
CASSFQGANTEAFF
>TRBV6-4|NA|NA|TRBJ2-4
TGTGCCAGCAGTGACTGGGGAACCAAAAACATTCAGTACTTC
CASSDWGTKNIQYF
>TRBV2|TRBD1|many|TRBJ2-3
TGTGCCAGCATAGGGACAGGGTATGGGACAGATACGCAGTATTTT
CASIGTGYGTDTQYF
>TRBV12-3/TRBV12-4|TRBD1|NA|TRBJ1-6
TGTGCCAGCAGCTGGGACAGCGACTCACCCCTCCACTTT
CASSWDSDSPLHF
>TRBV18|NA|once|TRBJ2-7
TGTGCCAGCTCACCGGAAGTGGCCCCCTCCTACGAGCAGTACTTC
CASSPEVAPSYEQYF
>TRBV6-5|NA|NA|TRBJ2-2
TGTGCCAGCAGTTACTCGGATAGCGGGGAGCTGTTTTTT
CASSYSDSGELFF
>TRBV28|NA|NA|TRBJ1-2
TGTGCCAGCAGTTTAAGGGGTCCACCATATTTTCCCTATGGCTACACCTTC
CASSLRGPPYFPYGYTF
>TRBV12-3/TRBV12-4|NA|medium-sized|TRBJ1-5
TGTGCCAGCACCACTTCAGGGCCCTACGATCAGCCCCAGCATTTT
CASTTSGPYDQPQHF
>TRBV3-1|TRBD1|few|TRBJ2-7
TGTGCCAGCAGCCAGGGACAGGGCCGCCACGAGCAGTACTTC
CASSQGQGRHEQYF
>TRBV20-1|TRBD1|once|TRBJ1-1
TGCAGTGCTTGGACAGGGGAGGGCAAGGGCACTGAAGCTTTCTTT
CSAWTGEGKGTEAFF